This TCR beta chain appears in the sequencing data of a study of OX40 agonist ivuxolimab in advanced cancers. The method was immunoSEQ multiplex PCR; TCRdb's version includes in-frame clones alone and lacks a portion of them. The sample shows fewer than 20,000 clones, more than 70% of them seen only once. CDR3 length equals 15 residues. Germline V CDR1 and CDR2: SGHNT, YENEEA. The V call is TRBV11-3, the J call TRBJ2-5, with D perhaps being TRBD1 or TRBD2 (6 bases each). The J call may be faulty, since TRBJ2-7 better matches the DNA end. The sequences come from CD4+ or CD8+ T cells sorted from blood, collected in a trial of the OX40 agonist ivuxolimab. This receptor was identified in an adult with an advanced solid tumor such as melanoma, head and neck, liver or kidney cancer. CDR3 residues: CASSLRGDRSYEQYF. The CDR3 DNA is TGTGCCAGCAGCTTAAGGGGGGATCGAAGCTACGAGCAGTACTTC.